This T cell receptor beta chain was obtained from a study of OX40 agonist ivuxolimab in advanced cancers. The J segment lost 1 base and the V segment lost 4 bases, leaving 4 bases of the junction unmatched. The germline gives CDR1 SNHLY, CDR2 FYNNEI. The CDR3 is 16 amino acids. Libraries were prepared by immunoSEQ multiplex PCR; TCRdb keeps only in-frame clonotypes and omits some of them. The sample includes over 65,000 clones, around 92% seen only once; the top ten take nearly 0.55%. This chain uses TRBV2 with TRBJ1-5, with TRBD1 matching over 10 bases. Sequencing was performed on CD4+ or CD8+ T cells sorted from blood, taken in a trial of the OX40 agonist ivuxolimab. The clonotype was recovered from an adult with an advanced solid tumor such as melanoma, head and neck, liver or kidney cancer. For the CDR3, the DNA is TGTGCCAGCAGTGGGACAGGGGGAAGAAGCAATCAGCCCCAGCATTTT. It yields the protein CASSGTGGRSNQPQHF.